This T cell receptor (beta chain) was retrieved from a study of OX40 agonist ivuxolimab in advanced cancers. Study details: The treatment was a fully human IgG2 OX40 agonist, ivuxolimab.

Clones were read by immunoSEQ multiplex PCR, and TCRdb kept only the in-frame ones, dropping some. The profile shows roughly 61,000 clones, around four fifths of them singletons. For this clone: No antigen is known for it.

General study results and limits: Partial responders at 0.1-3.0 mg/kg showed near-lowest clonal expansion.

This TCR derives from an adult with an advanced solid tumor such as melanoma, head and neck, liver or kidney cancer. This material consisted of CD4+ or CD8+ T cells sorted from blood, taken in a trial of the OX40 agonist ivuxolimab.

The CDR3 sequence: CASSFGSSGLAWETQYF. The CDR3 DNA reads TGTGCCAGCAGCTTCGGATCGTCGGGACTAGCGTGGGAGACCCAGTACTTC. The chain employs TRBV7-6 and TRBJ2-5, with 10 bases matching TRBD2. Germline trimming cut 3 bases from V and 5 bases from J; bases unmatched to any gene: 12. The CDR3 sequence is 17 residues long. Germline CDR1 SGHVS, CDR2 FNYEAQ.